This T cell receptor (beta chain) was identified during a study of control samples from healthy donors and cancer patients. The CDR3 runs 16 residues. The germline V gene encodes CDR1 MGHRA and CDR2 YSYEKL. V lost 0 bases to trimming and J lost 3 bases, with 14 bases between them. TCRdb's copy holds only in-frame clones and misses some; the assay was immunoSEQ multiplex PCR. Of about 270,000 clones in the sample, around 80% were seen once. This sequence originates from a woman aged 55-69 years with lung cancer. Sequencing was done on a sample of PBMCs. The rearrangement uses TRBV4-1 and TRBJ1-1; no clear D gene. Here the CDR3 reads CASSQDLSPTDTEAFF. The DNA for the CDR3 is TGCGCCAGCAGCCAAGATCTGTCACCTACTGACACTGAAGCTTTCTTT.